This TCR beta chain derives from a study of shared clonotypes between healthy human individuals. This clone was seen ten or more times. DNA at about 210 ng, approximately 30,000 T cell genomes, went into sorted-subset replicate PCRs. TCRdb's table, derived via immunoSEQ multiplex PCR, lists solely in-frame clones and lacks some. The table records roughly 300,000 clones, around 90% of them present only once. This CDR3 contains 14 residues. CDR1 and CDR2 (germline): SGHTA, FQGTGA. Trimming shortened V by 1 base and J by 7 bases, and 14 bases separated the two germline ends. The sample was memory CD8+ T cells sorted from blood. The subset denotes: CD45RO+ cells pooled with CCR7-negative TemRA cells. The clonotype was recovered from a man younger than 30 in good health. J is TRBJ2-7 and V is TRBV7-3; a possible D gene is TRBD2 (6 bases). The CDR3 loop is CASSLIVSAGEQYF. Here the CDR3 DNA reads TGTGCCAGCAGCTTAATCGTGTCCGCGGGAGAGCAGTACTTC.